Below are 25 T cell receptor beta chains sequenced from a single sample in a study of T cell repertoires in aging, cancer and after chemotherapy. The template was genomic DNA from peripheral blood, not RNA. Multiplex touch-down PCR with TRB-A/B primers amplified rearranged V-D-J TRB sequences. One entry per CDR3 protein results from TCRdb running MiXCR on the multiplex PCR reads. The repertoire holds approximately 20,000 distinct CDR3 sequences, with around 38% as singletons. The sample consisted of blood. These receptors came from a human donor with a solid tumor.

This clonotype is judged medium-sized. The chain employs TRBV19 and TRBJ2-2; D not certain. The germline V gene has CDR1 LNHDA and CDR2 SQIVND (reference sequence). V shed 8 bases and J shed 0 bases, with 16 bases lying between them. The CDR3 consists of 16 residues. The CDR3 loop reads CASYPSGGANTGELFF. CDR3 bases: TGTGCCAGTTATCCATCGGGTGGAGCGAACACCGGGGAGCTGTTTTTT.

This chain connects TRBV10-3 to TRBJ2-7; TRBD1 matches 9 bases. CDR1 is ENHRY, CDR2 SYGVKD, per germline. The CDR3 sequence is 14 residues long. J was trimmed by 4 bases and V by 10 bases; bases with no gene match: 11. The CDR3 region has the DNA TGTGCCAGCAACCGGGGGACAGGGCCATACGAGCAGTACTTC. Amino acids: CASNRGTGPYEQYF.

In this sample, this clonotype turned up once. This chain joins TRBV6-2 or TRBV6-3 and TRBJ2-5; D gene unclear. Near its end, the DNA agrees better with TRBJ2-7, so the J call may be wrong. This CDR3 contains 15 residues. Germline V gene sequence: CDR1 MNHEY, CDR2 SVGEGT. The CDR3, as DNA: TGTGCCAGCAGTTACGGCGGTCCGTGGGCCTACGAGCAGTACTTC. Amino acids: CASSYGGPWAYEQYF.

This clonotype occurred a few times. The J gene is TRBJ2-2, the V gene TRBV6-1, with TRBD2 identical over 11 bases. The CDR3 has 19 amino acids. Losses at the gene ends were 7 bases for V and 3 bases for J; bases not matched to a gene: 16. The germline gives CDR1 MNHNS, CDR2 SASEGT. For the CDR3, the DNA is TGTGCCAGCACTACCAACCGGCCTAGCGGGGGGCGTTACACCGGGGAGCTGTTTTTT. It translates to CASTTNRPSGGRYTGELFF.

The chain couples TRBV6-5 to TRBJ2-7, with TRBD1 matching 8 bases. Losses at the gene ends were 0 bases for V and 4 bases for J; bases not matched to a gene: 5. CDR1 MNHEY and CDR2 SVGAGI come from the germline V gene. This CDR3 is built from 15 residues. CDR3 protein: CASSYSQGARYEQYF. CDR3 nucleotide sequence: TGTGCCAGCAGTTACTCCCAGGGGGCCCGGTACGAGCAGTACTTC.

The chain carries TRBV6-5 and TRBJ2-7; TRBD1 might be the D (5 bases). The CDR3 runs to 16 residues. The V end was cut by 4 bases, the J end by 2 bases, with 18 bases between. The V gene's germline CDR1 is MNHEY and CDR2 SVGAGI. CDR3 coding DNA: TGTGCCAGCAGTTTCTCCAGTGGGGCCGCTGCCTACGAGCAGTACTTC. Protein: CASSFSSGAAAYEQYF.

This clonotype was observed a handful of times. The chain joins TRBV18 to TRBJ2-1, with 10 bases lining up with TRBD2. This CDR3 is 15 amino acids long. Trimming took 8 bases from V and 6 from J; bases not matched to a gene: 10. Germline lookup yields CDR1 KGHSH and CDR2 LQKENI. The CDR3 reads CASAREREGLNEQFF. Here the CDR3 DNA reads TGTGCCAGCGCTCGCGAGCGGGAGGGGCTCAATGAGCAGTTCTTC.

The chain carries TRBV14 and TRBJ2-7; either TRBD1 or TRBD2 may fit D (5 bases each). Looked up from germline, CDR1 is SGHDN and CDR2 is FVKESK. Trimming removed 2 bases from V and 7 bases from J, with 21 bases in between. The CDR3 is 16 residues long. Here the CDR3 DNA reads TGTGCCAGCAGCCAATCCCGGGGCAGGTGGTCGGATGAGCAGTACTTC. Protein product: CASSQSRGRWSDEQYF.

This clonotype turned up a few times. This chain joins TRBV10-3 and TRBJ2-7; the D gene could be TRBD1 or TRBD2 (6 bases each). The germline gives CDR1 ENHRY, CDR2 SYGVKD. The ends were cut back, 6 bases at V and 5 bases at J, with 20 bases in the middle. The CDR3 length is 15 residues. The CDR3 DNA sequence: TGTGCCATCAGGGGACTCACAGGGCTTGGCGACGAGCAGTACTTC. This gives the protein CAIRGLTGLGDEQYF.

By proportion, this clonotype is medium-sized. The chain has TRBV19 and TRBJ2-3, with TRBD2 as a possible D gene (5 bases). Germline V gene data show CDR1 as LNHDA and CDR2 as SQIVND (reference sequence). The CDR3 has 12 residues. The V end lost 3 bases, the J end lost 4 bases, and 5 bases lay between the germline ends. The DNA of the CDR3 is TGTGCCAGTAGTATGAGGGCAGATACGCAGTATTTT. This encodes CASSMRADTQYF.

This clonotype was counted a few times. This rearrangement joins TRBV30 to TRBJ2-3, with D unclear. The V end lost 3 bases, the J end lost 5 bases, and 12 bases lay between the germline ends. The CDR3 extends over 13 amino acids. Germline V gene sequence: CDR1 GTSNPN, CDR2 SVGIG (reference sequence). CDR3 sequence reads: CAWRRVIKDTQYF. The CDR3 DNA is TGTGCCTGGAGAAGGGTCATAAAAGATACGCAGTATTTT. Full variable domain (rest looked up from reference TRBV30 and TRBJ2-3): SQTIHQWPATLVQPVGSPLSLECTVEGTSNPNLYWYRQAAGRGLQLLFYSVGIGQISSEVPQNLSASRPQDRQFILSSKKLLLSDSGFYLCAWRRVIKDTQYFGPGTRLTVL.

The V gene is TRBV11-2, the J gene TRBJ2-3; 8 positions agree with TRBD2. Germline V CDR1 and CDR2: SGHAT, FQNNGV. The CDR3 consists of 15 residues. V gave up 5 bases and J gave up 2 bases; unmatched junction bases: 6. The CDR3 coding sequence is TGTGCCAGCAGCAAGAGCGGGGGCCTCACAGATACGCAGTATTTT. Translating it yields CASSKSGGLTDTQYF.

In its sample, this clonotype was seen a few times. This chain connects TRBV30 to TRBJ2-7; D possibly corresponds to TRBD1 (5 bases). This CDR3 has 11 residues. The ends were cut back, 2 bases at V and 6 bases at J, with 8 bases in the middle. CDR1 is GTSNPN, CDR2 SVGIG, per germline (reference sequence). The CDR3 sequence is CAWSSGFEQYF. The CDR3, as DNA: TGTGCCTGGAGTTCAGGGTTCGAGCAGTACTTC.

The chain is built from TRBV6-2 or TRBV6-3 and TRBJ1-2; possible D gene TRBD1, 5 bases. V shed 8 bases and J shed 7 bases, with 23 bases lying between them. In germline, CDR1 is MNHEY, CDR2 SVGEGT. The CDR3 loop spans 15 amino acids. The CDR3 here is CASYTLLQVHSGYTF. CDR3 nucleotide sequence: TGTGCCAGCTACACCCTCTTACAGGTTCACTCTGGCTACACCTTC.

The chain links TRBV27 to TRBJ1-4, with TRBD1 matching 9 bases. Trimming removed 5 bases from V and 3 bases from J; junction bases left unmatched: 7. The CDR3 runs 16 residues. The germline CDR1 and CDR2 sequences are MNHEY and SMNVEV (reference sequence). CDR3 DNA: TGTGCCAGCAGTCGTGGGACAGGGAACCCTAATGAAAAACTGTTTTTT. Translating it yields CASSRGTGNPNEKLFF.

The chain is built from TRBV29-1 and TRBJ2-7; 10 nucleotides line up with TRBD2. There are 15 residues in the CDR3. CDR1 is SQVTM and CDR2 is ANQGSEA in the germline V gene. Trimming cost V 1 base and J 3 bases; bases outside gene matches: 6. CDR3 DNA: TGCAGCGTTGAAGGATTTACTAGCGGGGACTACGAGCAGTACTTC. Protein product: CSVEGFTSGDYEQYF.

In its sample, this clonotype was seen once. The chain joins TRBV24-1 to TRBJ2-2; a weak D match, TRBD1 (6 bases). Per the germline V gene, CDR1 is KGHDR and CDR2 is SFDVKD. The V end was cut by 7 bases, the J end by 3 bases, with 11 bases between. This CDR3 has 14 residues. The CDR3 protein is CATSGQRHTGELFF. CDR3 bases: TGTGCCACCAGCGGACAGAGGCACACCGGGGAGCTGTTTTTT.

The rearrangement uses TRBV30 and TRBJ2-7; maybe TRBD2 (5 bases). V dropped 8 bases and J dropped 3 bases, with 17 bases sitting between them. This CDR3 is 13 amino acids long. Germline CDR1 is GTSNPN and CDR2 is SVGIG (reference sequence). The CDR3 nucleotides read TGTGCCGCGAGTAGCGACAACTTCTACGAGCAGTACTTC. It translates to CAASSDNFYEQYF.

By share, this clonotype ranks as medium-sized. This chain connects TRBV29-1 to TRBJ2-7, with 9 bases lining up with TRBD2. Germline values: CDR1 SQVTM, CDR2 ANQGSEA. V gave up 6 bases and J gave up 2 bases; unmatched junction bases: 5. The CDR3 spans 13 residues. CDR3: CSVLVAGAYEQYF. The CDR3, as DNA: TGCAGCGTCTTAGTAGCGGGGGCCTACGAGCAGTACTTC.

The chain employs TRBV18 and TRBJ2-7, with TRBD1 identical over 8 bases. The V segment lost 6 bases and the J segment 4 bases; nucleotides outside the gene matches: 8. Germline V gene data show CDR1 as KGHSH and CDR2 as LQKENI. This CDR3 is 14 amino acids long. CDR3 sequence: CASSLDRGLYEQYF. The CDR3 DNA follows: TGTGCCAGCTCCTTAGACAGGGGTCTTTACGAGCAGTACTTC.

The chain employs TRBV5-6 and TRBJ2-5; TRBD1 matches at 9 bases. This CDR3 has 14 amino acids. CDR1 and CDR2 from the germline V gene are SGHDT and YYEEEE. V gave up 6 bases and J gave up 7 bases; unmatched junction bases: 10. DNA of the CDR3: TGTGCCAGCATCGGAGGGACAGGGCTTGGGACCCAGTACTTC. Translating gives CASIGGTGLGTQYF.

This clonotype was observed a handful of times. The CDR3 loop reads CSVDPTGVGTEAFF. The CDR3, as DNA: TGCAGCGTTGATCCGACAGGGGTGGGGACTGAAGCTTTCTTT. The chain uses TRBV29-1 and TRBJ1-1; 8 nucleotides line up with TRBD1. Germline V lookup: CDR1 SQVTM, CDR2 ANQGSEA. CDR3 size: 14 residues. V shed 3 bases and J 5 bases; nucleotides not matched to a gene: 8.

Only a few counts were recorded for this clonotype. V and J are TRBV29-1 and TRBJ2-3; 8 bases match TRBD1. CDR1 is SQVTM, CDR2 ANQGSEA, per germline. The trim removed 4 bases at V and 5 bases at J, leaving 11 bases unmatched. This CDR3 is 15 amino acids long. In nucleotides, the CDR3 is TGCAGCGTTGGCCCCCGGACAGGGCGAGGAGATACGCAGTATTTT. This gives the protein CSVGPRTGRGDTQYF.

This clonotype was recorded a few times. The chain has TRBV6-1 and TRBJ2-7, with 14 bases aligning to TRBD2. Germline V gene lookup returns CDR1 MNHNS and CDR2 SASEGT. CDR3 length equals 15 residues. Losses at the gene ends were 6 bases for V and 5 bases for J; bases not matched to a gene: 6. CDR3 region: CASRPGTSGSNEQYF. CDR3 in DNA: TGTGCCAGCAGGCCTGGGACTAGCGGGAGCAACGAGCAGTACTTC.

The genes are TRBV6-1 and TRBJ2-3, with 8 bases that match TRBD2. The V gene's germline CDR1 is MNHNS and CDR2 SASEGT. V lost 6 bases, J lost 0 bases, and 5 bases stayed unmatched. The CDR3 runs 15 residues. CDR3 sequence reads: CASRRGASSTDTQYF. The CDR3 DNA reads TGTGCCAGCAGGCGGGGGGCTTCTAGCACAGATACGCAGTATTTT.